The 2 T cell receptor beta chains listed next were all sequenced from one sample in a study of T cell repertoires in cytomegalovirus infection. TCRdb processed the reads anew with MiXCR; each CDR3 protein has one entry. This sample has about 470,000 distinct CDR3 sequences; roughly 43% occur once, and the top ten carry about 41%. These receptors are not linked to any known antigen. This specimen was cultured PBMCs, taken from culture after CMV antigen stimulation. The origin of the receptors is a human donor in good health (CMV status not recorded). Some clones in this sample may be carry-over from other donors' samples.

The rearrangement links TRBV4-1 to TRBJ2-5; 9 positions agree with TRBD2. The CDR3 is 21 residues long. Per the germline V gene, CDR1 is MGHRA and CDR2 is YSYEKL. After removal of 2 bases from V and 5 bases from J, the junction contained 24 bases not matched to a gene. CDR3 sequence (DNA): TGCGCCAGCAGCCAATCGCTTATTGGTATAGCGGGAGACCCCAGAGGGGAGACCCAGTACTTC. This gives the protein CASSQSLIGIAGDPRGETQYF.

J is TRBJ2-7 and V is TRBV6-6, with D tentatively TRBD1 (6 bases). The germline gives CDR1 MNHNY, CDR2 SVGAGI (reference sequence). Trimming took 1 base from V and 6 from J, leaving 13 bases between them. The CDR3 has 14 residues. The CDR3: CASSYYRVGGEQYF. In DNA, the CDR3 is TGTGCCAGCAGTTACTACAGGGTTGGCGGCGAGCAGTACTTC.